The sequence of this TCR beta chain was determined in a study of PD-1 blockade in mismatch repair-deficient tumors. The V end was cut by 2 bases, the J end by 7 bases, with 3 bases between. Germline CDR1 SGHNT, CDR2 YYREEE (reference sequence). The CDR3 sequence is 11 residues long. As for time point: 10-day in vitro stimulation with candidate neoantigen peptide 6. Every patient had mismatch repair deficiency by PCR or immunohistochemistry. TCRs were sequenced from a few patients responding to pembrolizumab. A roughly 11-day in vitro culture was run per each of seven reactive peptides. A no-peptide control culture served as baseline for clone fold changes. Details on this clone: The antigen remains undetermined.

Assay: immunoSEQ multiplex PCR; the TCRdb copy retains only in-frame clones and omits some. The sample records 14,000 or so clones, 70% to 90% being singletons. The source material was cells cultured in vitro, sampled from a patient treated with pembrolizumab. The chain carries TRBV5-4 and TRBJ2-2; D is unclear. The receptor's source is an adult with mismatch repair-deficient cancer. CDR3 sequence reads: CASSFGGELFF. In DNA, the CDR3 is TGTGCCAGCAGCTTCGGCGGGGAGCTGTTTTTT.